This TCR beta chain was recorded in a study of technical replicates of blood from a few donors. Libraries were prepared by immunoSEQ multiplex PCR; TCRdb keeps only in-frame clonotypes and omits some of them. The sample yields under 75,000 clones, 70% to 90% seen once. The sequencing input was PBMCs. The receptor was derived from a human donor in good health. Some clones in this sample may be carry-over from other donors' samples.

CDR3: CASSFEGQGWEKLFF. CDR3 bases: TGTGCCAGCAGCTTTGAGGGACAGGGTTGGGAAAAACTGTTTTTT. The chain joins TRBV5-5 to TRBJ1-4; 9 bases fit TRBD1. Germline CDR1 reads SGHKS; CDR2 reads YYEKEE (reference sequence). V was clipped by 2 bases and J by 8 bases; unmatched bases: 7. This CDR3 spans 15 amino acids.